One T cell receptor (beta chain) is described in this entry. Its antigen is as yet unknown. This sample stems from a study of cytomegalovirus exposure and HLA in healthy donors. Whole-study findings and limits: The authors confirmed in vitro that a few CMV-associated chains were specific for CMV antigens. In a later analysis, first-cohort TCR clusters were found to tend to co-occur in the approximately 110 validation repertoires.

This table comes from immunoSEQ multiplex PCR, and its TCRdb copy is limited to in-frame clones, with some not included. The sample consists of about 130,000 clones, about nine tenths of them appearing once. This sequence was found in a woman aged 18-35 years in good health and CMV-seronegative. Sequenced input: PBMCs.

The CDR3 here is CASSLSGTGLLDTQYF. DNA of the CDR3: TGTGCCAGCAGCTTATCCGGGACAGGCCTCTTGGATACGCAGTATTTT. This chain connects TRBV7-8 to TRBJ2-3, with TRBD1 matching over 8 bases. The CDR3 is 16 amino acids. The V gene end was trimmed by 2 bases and the J gene end by 6 bases; junction bases not matched to a gene: 10. The V gene's germline CDR1 is SGHVS and CDR2 FQNEAQ.